The clone carrying this T cell receptor beta chain was seen ten or more times. What it recognizes is unknown. The sequence runs out 3 residues before the end of the CDR3; the remainder is reconstructed from the germline J gene. Germline V lookup: CDR1 SEHNR, CDR2 FQNEAQ (reference sequence). The CDR3 loop spans 15 amino acids. The trim removed 5 bases at V and 5 bases at J, leaving 4 bases unmatched. These data are taken from a study of T cell clonality in common variable immunodeficiency. Findings and limits, study-wide: Fewer deletions and N-nucleotide insertions were reportedly seen in common variable immunodeficiency TCR beta sequences. Shared TCRbeta clones were fewer between CVID subjects than controls.

Each donor provided about 5 to 8 ml of heparinized whole blood. Sequencing input was equivalent genomic DNA from CVID and controls. Method: immunoSEQ multiplex PCR; TCRdb's copy keeps in-frame clones and lacks some. The repertoire has roughly 34,000 clones, none seen only once; the ten largest take approximately 1%. The receptor was isolated from a person aged 18-70 years in good health. Sequenced sample: peripheral blood mononuclear cells. This chain uses TRBV7-9 with TRBJ2-1, with 12 nucleotides matching TRBD2. The CDR3 protein is CASSPRLAGDNEQFF. The part of the CDR3 DNA that was read is TGTGCCAGCAGCCCAAGACTAGCGGGAGACAATGAG.